This T cell receptor (beta chain) was recovered during a study of shared clonotypes between healthy human individuals. The ends were cut back, 3 bases at V and 1 base at J, with 6 bases in the middle. The germline V gene encodes CDR1 SGDLS and CDR2 YYNGEE. The CDR3 loop spans 13 amino acids. The protocol was immunoSEQ multiplex PCR, while the TCRdb copy is restricted to in-frame clones and leaves out a portion. This table has 1.5 million to 1.9 million clones, 95% to 99% appearing once. Study-wide results and limits: A generally larger estimated richness was seen in naive subsets than in memory subsets.

Remarks on this clone: What it recognizes is unknown. The same CDR3 also results from other DNA sequences found in this sample.

The chain combines TRBV9 with TRBJ2-3; the D is unclear. The TCR sequence derives from a man aged 25-40 years in good health. The sequenced material came from naive CD4+ T cells sorted from blood. Subset here: CD45RA+ positively selected. The CDR3 here is CASSEVGTDTQYF. As DNA, the CDR3 is TGTGCCAGCAGCGAAGTCGGCACAGATACGCAGTATTTT. Looking up the rest from reference TRBV9 and TRBJ2-3 gives the full variable domain: DSGVTQTPKHLITATGQRVTLRCSPRSGDLSVYWYQQSLDQGLQFLIQYYNGEERAKGNILERFSAQQFPDLHSELNLSSLELGDSALYFCASSEVGTDTQYFGPGTRLTVL.